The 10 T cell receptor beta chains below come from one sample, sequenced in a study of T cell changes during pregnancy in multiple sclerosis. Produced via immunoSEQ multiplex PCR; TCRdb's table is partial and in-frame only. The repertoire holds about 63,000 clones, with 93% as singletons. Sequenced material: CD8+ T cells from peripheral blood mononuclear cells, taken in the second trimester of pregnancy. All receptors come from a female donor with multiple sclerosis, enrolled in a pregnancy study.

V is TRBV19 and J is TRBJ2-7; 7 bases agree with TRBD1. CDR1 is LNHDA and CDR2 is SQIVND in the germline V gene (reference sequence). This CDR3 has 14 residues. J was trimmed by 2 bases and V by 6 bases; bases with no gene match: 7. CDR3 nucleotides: TGTGCCAGTAGCCAGACAGGGTGGGCCTACGAGCAGTACTTC. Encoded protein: CASSQTGWAYEQYF.

The CDR3 DNA follows: TGTGCCAGCAGCTTGAGAGGGTACGAGCAGTACTTC. Its translation is CASSLRGYEQYF. V gene TRBV5-4 combines with J gene TRBJ2-7; possible D gene TRBD2, 5 bases. The CDR3 totals 12 residues. The germline gives CDR1 SGHNT, CDR2 YYREEE (reference sequence). V dropped 1 base and J dropped 4 bases, with 6 bases sitting between them.

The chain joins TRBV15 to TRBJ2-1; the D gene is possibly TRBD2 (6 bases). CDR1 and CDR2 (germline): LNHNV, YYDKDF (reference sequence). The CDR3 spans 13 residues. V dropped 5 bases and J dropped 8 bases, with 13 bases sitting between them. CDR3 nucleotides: TGTGCCACCAGCTGGAGGGGTCCGGATGAGCAGTTCTTC. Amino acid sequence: CATSWRGPDEQFF.

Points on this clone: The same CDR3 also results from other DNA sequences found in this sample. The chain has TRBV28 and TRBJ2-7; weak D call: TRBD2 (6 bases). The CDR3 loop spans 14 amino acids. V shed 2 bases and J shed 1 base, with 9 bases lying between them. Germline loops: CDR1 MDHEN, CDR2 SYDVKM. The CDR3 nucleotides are TGTGCCAGCAGTTTACAGGGAGGTTCCTACGAGCAGTACTTC. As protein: CASSLQGGSYEQYF.

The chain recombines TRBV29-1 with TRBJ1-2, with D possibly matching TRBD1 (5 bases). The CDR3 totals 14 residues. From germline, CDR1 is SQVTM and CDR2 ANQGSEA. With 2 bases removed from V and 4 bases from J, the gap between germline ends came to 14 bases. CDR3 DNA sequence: TGCAGCGTTGAATCGTTCGGACAAACCTATGGCTACACCTTC. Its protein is CSVESFGQTYGYTF.

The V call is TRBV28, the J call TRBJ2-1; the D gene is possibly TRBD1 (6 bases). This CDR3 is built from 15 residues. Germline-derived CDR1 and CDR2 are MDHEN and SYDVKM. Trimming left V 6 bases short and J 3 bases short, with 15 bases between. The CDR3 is CASSPGTRVYNEQFF. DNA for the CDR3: TGTGCCAGCAGCCCCGGGACACGGGTCTACAATGAGCAGTTCTTC.

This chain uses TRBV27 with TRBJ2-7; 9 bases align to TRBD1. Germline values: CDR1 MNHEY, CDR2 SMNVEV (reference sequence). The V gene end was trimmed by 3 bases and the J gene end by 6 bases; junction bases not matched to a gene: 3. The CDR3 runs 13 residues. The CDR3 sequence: CASSLGQGFEQYF. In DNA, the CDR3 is TGTGCCAGCAGTTTGGGACAGGGTTTCGAGCAGTACTTC.

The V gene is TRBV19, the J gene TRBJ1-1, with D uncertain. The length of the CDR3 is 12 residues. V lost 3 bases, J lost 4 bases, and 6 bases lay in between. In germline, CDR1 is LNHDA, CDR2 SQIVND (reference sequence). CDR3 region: CASSMRGTEAFF. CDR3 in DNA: TGTGCCAGTAGTATGAGAGGCACTGAAGCTTTCTTT.

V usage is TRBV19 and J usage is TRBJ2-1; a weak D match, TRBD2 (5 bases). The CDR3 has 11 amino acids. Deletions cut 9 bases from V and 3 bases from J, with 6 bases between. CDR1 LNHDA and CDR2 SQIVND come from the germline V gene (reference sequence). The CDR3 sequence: CASRDYNEQFF. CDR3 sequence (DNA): TGTGCCAGCCGGGACTACAATGAGCAGTTCTTC.

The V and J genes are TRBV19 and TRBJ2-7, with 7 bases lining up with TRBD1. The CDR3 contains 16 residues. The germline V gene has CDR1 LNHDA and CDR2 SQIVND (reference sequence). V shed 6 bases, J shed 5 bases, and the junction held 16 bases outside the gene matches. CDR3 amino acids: CASSLNRGVAIHEQYF. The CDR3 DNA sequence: TGTGCCAGTAGCTTAAACAGGGGCGTCGCTATCCACGAGCAGTACTTC.